This TCR beta chain was identified during a study of CD8+ T cells in alopecia areata. About the study: Tofacitinib administration persisted for 6 to 18 months, succeeded by 6 months off drug. Overall study findings and caveats: Affected lesional scalp, above all in alopecia totalis/universalis, was more clonal than normal scalp. The study found TCR sharing across patients less clear than in mice, possibly for HLA reasons.

The CDR3 has 13 residues. The germline V and J ends were trimmed by 3 bases and 5 bases, with 7 bases remaining between them. Germline V lookup: CDR1 MNHEY, CDR2 SMNVEV (reference sequence). PBMCs, the starting material, were the source of sorted CD4+ and CD8+ T cells. This clone was recorded a few times. Its antigen is as yet unknown. RNA was isolated and reverse transcribed to cDNA, the sequencing template. The assay was immunoSEQ multiplex PCR, and TCRdb's table has in-frame clones only and misses some. Among more than 90,000 clones listed, about two fifths were seen once. Input material: CD4+ T cells sorted from blood. The clonotype comes from a human donor with alopecia areata. The chain carries TRBV27 and TRBJ1-4, with D hard to call. DNA for the CDR3: TGTGCCAGCAGTTTCAGTTACAATGAAAAACTGTTTTTT. It specifies CASSFSYNEKLFF.